This T cell receptor (beta chain) appears in the sequencing data of a study of T cell responses to AZD1222 COVID-19 vaccine. The V and J ends lost 5 bases and 4 bases respectively, with 15 bases between them. CDR3 length: 15 residues. Germline V lookup: CDR1 LNHDA, CDR2 SQIVND (reference sequence). Produced via immunoSEQ multiplex PCR; TCRdb's table is partial and in-frame only. The repertoire holds about 94,000 clones, with 85% as singletons. Pooled in the analysis were second doses at about 4 or about 12 weeks. The chain links TRBV19 to TRBJ1-5; D uncertain. The sample in question was peripheral blood, obtained 28 days after the second AZD1222 dose. The receptor comes from an adult who received the AZD1222 COVID-19 vaccine. Written as DNA, the CDR3 is TGTGCCAGTAGTGGCTGGACGGATCGGAATCAGCCCCAGCATTTT. Protein sequence: CASSGWTDRNQPQHF.